The TCR beta chain under discussion was sequenced for a study of Graves' ophthalmopathy and Graves' hyperthyroidism. Details on this clonotype: Its antigen is currently unknown.

Trimming cost V 4 bases and J 3 bases; bases outside gene matches: 8. The V gene's germline CDR1 is ENHRY and CDR2 SYGVKD. This CDR3 comprises 15 residues. Amplification from RNA transcripts yielded the TCR beta CDR3 regions. An initial RT-PCR round employing HTBI primers preceded a second-round multiplex PCR. MiXCR was run by TCRdb on the multiplex PCR reads, yielding one entry per CDR3 protein. This table has roughly 700,000 distinct CDR3 sequences, roughly 40% appearing once. Other autoimmune diseases, uncontrolled infections, pregnancy and lactation each led to patient exclusion. Whole-study findings and limits: Stable hyperthyroidism and ophthalmopathy were told apart by a 13-signature model, which achieved around 88% sensitivity and roughly 80% specificity.

This receptor was identified in an adult man with Graves' ophthalmopathy. The material sequenced was peripheral blood. This chain connects TRBV10-3 to TRBJ1-1; 7 bases agree with TRBD1. CDR3 DNA sequence: TGTGCCATCAGTGGGCAGGGGGGGGCGGACACTGAAGCTTTCTTT. Translating it yields CAISGQGGADTEAFF.